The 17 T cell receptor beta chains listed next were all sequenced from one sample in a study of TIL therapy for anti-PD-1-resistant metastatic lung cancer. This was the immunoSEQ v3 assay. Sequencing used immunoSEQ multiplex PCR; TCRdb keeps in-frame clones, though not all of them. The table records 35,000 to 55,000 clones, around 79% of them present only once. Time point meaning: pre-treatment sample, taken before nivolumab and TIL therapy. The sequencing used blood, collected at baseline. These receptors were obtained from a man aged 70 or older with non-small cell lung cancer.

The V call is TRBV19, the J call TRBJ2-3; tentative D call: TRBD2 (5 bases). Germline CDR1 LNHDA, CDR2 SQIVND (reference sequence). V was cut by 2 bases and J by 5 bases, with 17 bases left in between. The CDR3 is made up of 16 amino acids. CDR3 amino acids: CASSISGSGVGDTQYF. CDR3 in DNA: TGTGCCAGTAGTATATCGGGATCTGGGGTTGGAGATACGCAGTATTTT.

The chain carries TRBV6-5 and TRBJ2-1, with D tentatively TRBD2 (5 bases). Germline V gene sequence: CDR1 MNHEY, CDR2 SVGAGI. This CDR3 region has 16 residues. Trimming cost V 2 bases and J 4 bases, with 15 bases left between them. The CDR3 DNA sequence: TGTGCCAGCAGTTACGTCGGACTTGTGGGTTACAATGAGCAGTTCTTC. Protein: CASSYVGLVGYNEQFF.

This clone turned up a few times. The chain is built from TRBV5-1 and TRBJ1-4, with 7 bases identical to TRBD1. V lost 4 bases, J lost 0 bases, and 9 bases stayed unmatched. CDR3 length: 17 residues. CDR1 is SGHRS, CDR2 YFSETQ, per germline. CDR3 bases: TGCGCCAGCAGCCACTCACAGGGGTCGGCAACTAATGAAAAACTGTTTTTT. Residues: CASSHSQGSATNEKLFF.

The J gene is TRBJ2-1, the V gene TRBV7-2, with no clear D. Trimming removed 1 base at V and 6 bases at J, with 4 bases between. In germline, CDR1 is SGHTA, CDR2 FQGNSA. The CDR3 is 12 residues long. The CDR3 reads CASSLGTNEQFF. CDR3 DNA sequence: TGTGCCAGCAGCTTAGGCACCAATGAGCAGTTCTTC.

Here the CDR3 DNA reads TGTGCCAGCAGCTCCACCGGGACAGAAGATGAAAAACTGTTTTTT. Its protein product is CASSSTGTEDEKLFF. The chain employs TRBV5-4 and TRBJ1-4, with TRBD1 identical over 7 bases. Trimming removed 3 bases from V and 6 bases from J; junction bases left unmatched: 8. Germline values: CDR1 SGHNT, CDR2 YYREEE (reference sequence). This CDR3 has 15 residues.

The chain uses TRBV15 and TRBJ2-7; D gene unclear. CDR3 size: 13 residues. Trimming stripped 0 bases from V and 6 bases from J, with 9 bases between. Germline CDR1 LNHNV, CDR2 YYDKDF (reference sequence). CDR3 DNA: TGTGCCACCAGCAGAGAATGGTCCGGCGAGCAGTACTTC. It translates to CATSREWSGEQYF.

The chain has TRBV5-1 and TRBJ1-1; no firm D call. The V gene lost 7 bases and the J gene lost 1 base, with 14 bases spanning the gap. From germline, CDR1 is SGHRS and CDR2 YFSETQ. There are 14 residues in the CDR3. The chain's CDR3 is CASSENMGNTEAFF. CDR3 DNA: TGCGCCAGCTCTGAGAATATGGGGAACACTGAAGCTTTCTTT.

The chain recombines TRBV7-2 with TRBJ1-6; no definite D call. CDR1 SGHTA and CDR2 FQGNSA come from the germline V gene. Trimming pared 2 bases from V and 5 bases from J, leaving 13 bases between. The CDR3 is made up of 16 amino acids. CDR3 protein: CASSLPGHEDNSPLHF. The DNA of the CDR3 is TGTGCCAGCAGCTTACCAGGTCATGAAGATAATTCACCCCTCCACTTT.

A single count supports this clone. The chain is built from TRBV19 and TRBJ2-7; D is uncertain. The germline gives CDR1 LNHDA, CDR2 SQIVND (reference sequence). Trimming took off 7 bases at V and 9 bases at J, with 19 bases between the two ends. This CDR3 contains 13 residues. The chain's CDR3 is CASNLGPGNSQYF. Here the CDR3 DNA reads TGTGCCAGTAATCTAGGACCCGGAAATTCGCAGTACTTC.

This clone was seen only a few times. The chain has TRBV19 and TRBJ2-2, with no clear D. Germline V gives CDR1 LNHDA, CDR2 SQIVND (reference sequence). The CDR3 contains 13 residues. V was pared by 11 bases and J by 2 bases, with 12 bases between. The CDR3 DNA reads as TGTGCCTGTCGTATGAGTAACACCGGGGAGCTGTTTTTT. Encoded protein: CACRMSNTGELFF.

This CDR3 reads CASSSPLLAKNIQYF. For the CDR3, the DNA is TGTGCCAGCAGTTCCCCCCTGCTAGCCAAAAACATTCAGTACTTC. The chain joins TRBV27 to TRBJ2-4; D gene uncertain. This CDR3 has 15 residues. Germline V gives CDR1 MNHEY, CDR2 SMNVEV (reference sequence). V lost 4 bases to trimming and J lost 0 bases, with 10 bases between them.

CDR3: CASSRDPLRNTEAFF. The CDR3 DNA reads TGTGCCAGTAGCAGGGATCCATTAAGGAACACTGAAGCTTTCTTT. The rearrangement uses TRBV19 and TRBJ1-1, with D possibly being TRBD1 (5 bases). CDR1 and CDR2 (germline): LNHDA, SQIVND (reference sequence). This CDR3 comprises 15 residues. With 6 bases removed from V and 1 base from J, the gap between germline ends came to 15 bases. The whole variable domain, filled in from reference TRBV19 and TRBJ1-1, reads DGGITQSPKYLFRKEGQNVTLSCEQNLNHDAMYWYRQDPGQGLRLIYYSQIVNDFQKGDIAEGYSVSREKKESFPLTVTSAQKNPTAFYLCASSRDPLRNTEAFFGQGTRLTVV.

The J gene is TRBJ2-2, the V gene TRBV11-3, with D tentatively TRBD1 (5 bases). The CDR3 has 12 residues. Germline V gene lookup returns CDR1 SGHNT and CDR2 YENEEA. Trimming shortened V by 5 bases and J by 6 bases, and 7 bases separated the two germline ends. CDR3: CASSRRAGELFF. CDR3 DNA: TGTGCCAGCAGCCGCAGGGCCGGGGAGCTGTTTTTT.

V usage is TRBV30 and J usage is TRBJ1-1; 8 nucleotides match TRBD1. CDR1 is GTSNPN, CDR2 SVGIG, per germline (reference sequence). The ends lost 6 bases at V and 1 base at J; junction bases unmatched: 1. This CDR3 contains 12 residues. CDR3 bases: TGTGCCTGCAGGGGGCGGAACACTGAAGCTTTCTTT. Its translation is CACRGRNTEAFF.

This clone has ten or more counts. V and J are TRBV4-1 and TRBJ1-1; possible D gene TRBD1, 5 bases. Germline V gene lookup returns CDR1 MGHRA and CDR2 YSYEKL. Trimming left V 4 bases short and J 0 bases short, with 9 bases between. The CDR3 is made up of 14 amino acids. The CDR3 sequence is CASSPLTVNTEAFF. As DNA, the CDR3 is TGCGCCAGCAGCCCATTGACAGTGAACACTGAAGCTTTCTTT.

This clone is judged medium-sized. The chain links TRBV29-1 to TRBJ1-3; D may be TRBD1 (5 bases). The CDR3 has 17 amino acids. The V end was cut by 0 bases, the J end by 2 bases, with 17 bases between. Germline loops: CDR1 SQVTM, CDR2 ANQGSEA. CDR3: CSVEDQGRAEAGNTIYF. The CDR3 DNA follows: TGCAGCGTTGAAGATCAGGGCAGGGCAGAAGCTGGAAACACCATATATTTT. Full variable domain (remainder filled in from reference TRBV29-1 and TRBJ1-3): SAVISQKPSRDICQRGTSLTIQCQVDSQVTMMFWYRQQPGQSLTLIATANQGSEATYESGFVIDKFPISRPNLTFSTLTVSNMSPEDSSIYLCSVEDQGRAEAGNTIYFGEGSWLTVV.

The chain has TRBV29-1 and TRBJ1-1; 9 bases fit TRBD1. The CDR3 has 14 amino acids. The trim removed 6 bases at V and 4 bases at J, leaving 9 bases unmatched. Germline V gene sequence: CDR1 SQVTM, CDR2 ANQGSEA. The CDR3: CSVTWDRVPTEAFF. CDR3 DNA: TGCAGCGTGACCTGGGACAGGGTACCCACTGAAGCTTTCTTT.